This record covers a single T cell receptor (beta chain). What it recognizes is unknown. Clones were sequenced by immunoSEQ multiplex PCR, and TCRdb holds only the in-frame ones, with some missing. The sample shows roughly 34,000 clones, 87% of them seen only once. This sample's time point: new active TB diagnosis, blood taken before or within 7 days of starting treatment. Each clinical donor contributed on average about 100,000 T cells from unsorted cryopreserved PBMC. The data stem from a study of T cells in tuberculosis. Findings and limits, study-wide: Active tuberculosis TCR-alpha repertoires lay closer to GMM-specific TCRs than IGRA-negative controls, suggesting clonal expansion.

V dropped 6 bases and J dropped 0 bases, with 11 bases sitting between them. Germline assignment: CDR1 MNHNY and CDR2 SVGAGI (reference sequence). The CDR3 is 15 residues long. The sample in question was PBMCs, obtained at tuberculosis diagnosis. This chain connects TRBV6-6 to TRBJ2-2; D is uncertain. This TCR derives from an adult with tuberculosis. DNA for the CDR3: TGTGCCAGCAGCGATTCGACATCGAACACCGGGGAGCTGTTTTTT. Translation gives CASSDSTSNTGELFF.